The source of this T cell receptor (beta chain) is a study of OX40 agonist ivuxolimab in advanced cancers. Study background: Patients treated during dose escalation were battling hepatocellular carcinoma, melanoma, renal cell or head and neck cancer.

Note on this clone: Its specificity is unknown.

V lost 5 bases, J lost 1 base, and 11 bases lay in between. Germline-derived CDR1 and CDR2 are SGHTA and FQGNSA. The CDR3 spans 14 residues. Findings and caveats of the study: Certain nonresponders additionally had low normalized T-cell clonal expansion. Fewer expanded clones were found on average in CD4+ than in CD8+ T cells. The CD4+ and CD8+ T cells in the blood had expanded clonally by week 6 at 0.1 to 3.0 mg/kg.

Profiled with immunoSEQ multiplex PCR; TCRdb holds only in-frame clones, not every one. The data show about 53,000 clones, with roughly four fifths seen just once and more than 1.1% held by the top ten. This sequence originates from an adult with an advanced solid tumor such as melanoma, head and neck, liver or kidney cancer. Here the sequenced sample was CD4+ or CD8+ T cells sorted from blood, taken in a trial of the OX40 agonist ivuxolimab. The chain uses TRBV7-2 and TRBJ1-1, with D uncertain. The CDR3 protein is CASSIGVGNTEAFF. The CDR3 region has the DNA TGTGCCAGCAGCATTGGGGTGGGGAACACTGAAGCTTTCTTT.